This TCR beta chain came from a study of vaccination effects on CD4 cells after COVID-19. At the level of the study: Samples came from two convalescent patients 16 days and one week before vaccination. Findings and limits, study-wide: Clones from infection and from vaccination both contracted markedly late after vaccination.

With regard to this clone: Its specificity is unknown.

The ViraFEST assay expanded antigen-specific CD4+ T cells with viral peptide pools before sequencing. At the end of 9 to 11 days of culture, CD4+ T cells were isolated. Infection with SARS-CoV-2 occurred in the person between March and December 2020, and PCR confirmed it. On day 3 and again on day 7, half the medium was replaced with IL-2 medium. TCRdb's table, derived via immunoSEQ multiplex PCR, lists solely in-frame clones and lacks some. Of around 28,000 clones listed, approximately 80% are singletons. The specimen comprised CD4+ T cells from PBMCs cultured with HCoV-NL63 spike peptides, sampled before COVID-19 vaccination. This receptor was taken from a human donor who had a prior SARS-CoV-2 infection.

The CDR3 region is CASSLTQYGYTF. CDR3 bases: TGCGCCAGCAGCTTGACCCAGTATGGCTACACCTTC. The chain is built from TRBV5-1 and TRBJ1-2; D is unclear. Germline V lookup: CDR1 SGHRS, CDR2 YFSETQ. The CDR3 loop spans 12 amino acids. V was clipped by 1 base and J by 5 bases, with 6 bases between them. Based on the CDR3 plus reference TRBV5-1 and TRBJ1-2, the full variable domain is KAGVTQTPRYLIKTRGQQVTLSCSPISGHRSVSWYQQTPGQGLQFLFEYFSETQRNKGNFPGRFSGRQFSNSRSEMNVSTLELGDSALYLCASSLTQYGYTFGSGTRLTVV.